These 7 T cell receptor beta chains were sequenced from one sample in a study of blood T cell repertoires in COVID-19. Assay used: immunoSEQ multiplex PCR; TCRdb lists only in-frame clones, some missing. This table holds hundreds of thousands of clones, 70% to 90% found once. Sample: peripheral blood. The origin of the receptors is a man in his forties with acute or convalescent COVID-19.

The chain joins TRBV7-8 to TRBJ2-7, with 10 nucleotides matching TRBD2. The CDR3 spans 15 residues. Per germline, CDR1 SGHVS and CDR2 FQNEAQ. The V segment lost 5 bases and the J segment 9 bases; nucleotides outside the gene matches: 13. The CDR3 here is CASSPVGLAGAGQYF. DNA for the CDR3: TGTGCCAGCAGCCCCGTTGGGCTAGCGGGAGCCGGGCAGTACTTC.

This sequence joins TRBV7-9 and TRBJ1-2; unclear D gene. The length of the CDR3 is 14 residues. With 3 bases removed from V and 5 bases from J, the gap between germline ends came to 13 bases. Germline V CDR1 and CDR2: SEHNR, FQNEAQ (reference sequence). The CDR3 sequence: CASSLAGVPYGYTF. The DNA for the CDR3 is TGTGCCAGCAGCTTGGCCGGGGTCCCGTATGGCTACACCTTC.

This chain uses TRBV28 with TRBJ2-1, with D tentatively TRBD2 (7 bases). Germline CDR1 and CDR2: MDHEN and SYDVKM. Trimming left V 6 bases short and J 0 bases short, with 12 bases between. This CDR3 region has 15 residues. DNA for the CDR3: TGTGCCAGCAGAATAGGGGGGGGCTCCTACAATGAGCAGTTCTTC. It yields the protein CASRIGGGSYNEQFF.

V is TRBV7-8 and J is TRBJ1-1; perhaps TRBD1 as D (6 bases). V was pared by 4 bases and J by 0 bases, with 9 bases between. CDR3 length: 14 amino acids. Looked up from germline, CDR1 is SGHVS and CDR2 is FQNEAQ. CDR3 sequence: CASSSWTVNTEAFF. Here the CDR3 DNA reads TGTGCCAGCAGCTCATGGACAGTGAACACTGAAGCTTTCTTT.

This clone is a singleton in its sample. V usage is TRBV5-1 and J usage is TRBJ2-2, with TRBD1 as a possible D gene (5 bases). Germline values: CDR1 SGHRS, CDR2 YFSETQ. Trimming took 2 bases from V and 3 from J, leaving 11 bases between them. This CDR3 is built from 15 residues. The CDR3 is CASSLMWGDTGELFF. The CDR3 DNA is TGCGCCAGCAGCTTAATGTGGGGCGACACCGGGGAGCTGTTTTTT.

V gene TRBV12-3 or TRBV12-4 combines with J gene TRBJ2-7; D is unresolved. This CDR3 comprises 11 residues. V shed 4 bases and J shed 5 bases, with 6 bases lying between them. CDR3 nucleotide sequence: TGTGCCAGCAGTTACTTGGACGAGCAGTACTTC. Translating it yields CASSYLDEQYF.

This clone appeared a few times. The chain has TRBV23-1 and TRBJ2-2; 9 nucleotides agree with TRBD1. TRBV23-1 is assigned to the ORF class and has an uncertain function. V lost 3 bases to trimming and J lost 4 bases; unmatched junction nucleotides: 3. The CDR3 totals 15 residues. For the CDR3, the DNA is TGCGCCAGCAGTCACCAGGGACAGGGCACCGGGGAGCTGTTTTTT. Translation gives CASSHQGQGTGELFF.